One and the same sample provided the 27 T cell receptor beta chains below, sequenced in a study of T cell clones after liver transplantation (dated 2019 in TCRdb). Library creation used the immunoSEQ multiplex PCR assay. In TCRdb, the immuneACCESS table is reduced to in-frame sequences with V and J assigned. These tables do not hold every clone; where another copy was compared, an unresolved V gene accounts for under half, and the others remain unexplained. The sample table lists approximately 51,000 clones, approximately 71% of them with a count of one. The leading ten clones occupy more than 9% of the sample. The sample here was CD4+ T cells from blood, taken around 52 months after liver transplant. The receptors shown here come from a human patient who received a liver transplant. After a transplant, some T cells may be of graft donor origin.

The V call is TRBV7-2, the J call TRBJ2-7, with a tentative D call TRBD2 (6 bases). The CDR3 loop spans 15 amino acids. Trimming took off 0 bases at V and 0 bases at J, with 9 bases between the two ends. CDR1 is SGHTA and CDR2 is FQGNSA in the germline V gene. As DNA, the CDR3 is TGTGCCAGCAGCTTAGCGGGGGGTACCTCCTACGAGCAGTACTTC. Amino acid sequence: CASSLAGGTSYEQYF.

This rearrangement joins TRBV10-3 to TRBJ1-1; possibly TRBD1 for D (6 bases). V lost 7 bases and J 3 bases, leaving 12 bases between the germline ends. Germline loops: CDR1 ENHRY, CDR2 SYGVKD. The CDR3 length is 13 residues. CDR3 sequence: CAINEGGDTEAFF. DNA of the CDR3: TGTGCCATCAACGAGGGGGGGGACACTGAAGCTTTCTTT.

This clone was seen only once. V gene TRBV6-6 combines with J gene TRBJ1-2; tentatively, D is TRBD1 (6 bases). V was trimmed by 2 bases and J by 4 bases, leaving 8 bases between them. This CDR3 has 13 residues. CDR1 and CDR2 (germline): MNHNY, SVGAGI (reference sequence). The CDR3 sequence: CASSYGGAYGYTF. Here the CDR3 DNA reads TGTGCCAGCAGTTACGGGGGGGCCTATGGCTACACCTTC.

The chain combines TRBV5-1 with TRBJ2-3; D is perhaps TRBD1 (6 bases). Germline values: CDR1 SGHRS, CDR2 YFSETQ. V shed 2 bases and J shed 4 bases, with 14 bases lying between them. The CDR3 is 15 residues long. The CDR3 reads CASSLNRDGADTQYF. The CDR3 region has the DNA TGCGCCAGCAGCTTAAACAGGGACGGCGCAGATACGCAGTATTTT.

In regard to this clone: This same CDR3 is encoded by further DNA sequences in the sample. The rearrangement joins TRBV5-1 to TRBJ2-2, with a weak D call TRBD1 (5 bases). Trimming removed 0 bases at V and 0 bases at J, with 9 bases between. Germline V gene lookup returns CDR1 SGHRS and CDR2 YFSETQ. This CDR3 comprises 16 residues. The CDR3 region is CASSLGVGANTGELFF. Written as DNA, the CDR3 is TGCGCCAGCAGCTTGGGGGTAGGGGCGAACACCGGGGAGCTGTTTTTT. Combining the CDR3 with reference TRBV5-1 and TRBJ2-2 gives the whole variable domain KAGVTQTPRYLIKTRGQQVTLSCSPISGHRSVSWYQQTPGQGLQFLFEYFSETQRNKGNFPGRFSGRQFSNSRSEMNVSTLELGDSALYLCASSLGVGANTGELFFGEGSRLTVL.

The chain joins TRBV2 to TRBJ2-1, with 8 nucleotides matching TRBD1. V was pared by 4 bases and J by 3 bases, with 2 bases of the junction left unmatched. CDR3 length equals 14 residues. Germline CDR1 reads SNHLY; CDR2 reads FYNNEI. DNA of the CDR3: TGTGCCAGCAGTGTACAGGGGGGCTACAATGAGCAGTTCTTC. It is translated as CASSVQGGYNEQFF. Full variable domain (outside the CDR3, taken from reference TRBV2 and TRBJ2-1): EPEVTQTPSHQVTQMGQEVILRCVPISNHLYFYWYRQILGQKVEFLVSFYNNEISEKSEIFDDQFSVERPDGSNFTLKIRSTKLEDSAMYFCASSVQGGYNEQFFGPGTRLTVL.

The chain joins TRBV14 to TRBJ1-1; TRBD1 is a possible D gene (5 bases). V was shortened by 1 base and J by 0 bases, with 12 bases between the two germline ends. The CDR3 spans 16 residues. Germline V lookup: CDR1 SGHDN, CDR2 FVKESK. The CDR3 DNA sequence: TGTGCCAGCAGCCAAGGGGGTACAGGCATGAACACTGAAGCTTTCTTT. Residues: CASSQGGTGMNTEAFF.

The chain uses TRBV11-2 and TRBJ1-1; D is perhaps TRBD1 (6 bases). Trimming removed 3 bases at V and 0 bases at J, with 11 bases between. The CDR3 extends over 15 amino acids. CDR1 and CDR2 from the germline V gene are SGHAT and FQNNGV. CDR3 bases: TGTGCCAGCAGCTTCCCACAGGGTTTGAACACTGAAGCTTTCTTT. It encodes CASSFPQGLNTEAFF.

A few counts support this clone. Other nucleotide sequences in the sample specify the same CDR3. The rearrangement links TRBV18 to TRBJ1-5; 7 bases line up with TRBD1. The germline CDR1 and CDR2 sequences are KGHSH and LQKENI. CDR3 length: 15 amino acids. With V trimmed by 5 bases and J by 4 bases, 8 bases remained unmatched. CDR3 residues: CASSSGTDLNQPQHF. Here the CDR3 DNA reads TGTGCCAGCTCATCTGGGACAGATCTTAATCAGCCCCAGCATTTT.

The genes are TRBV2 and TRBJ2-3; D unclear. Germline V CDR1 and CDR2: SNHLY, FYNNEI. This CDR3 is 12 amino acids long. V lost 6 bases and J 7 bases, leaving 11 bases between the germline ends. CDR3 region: CASSLHLYTQYF. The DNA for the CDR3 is TGTGCCAGCAGCTTACACCTTTATACGCAGTATTTT. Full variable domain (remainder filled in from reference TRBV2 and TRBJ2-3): EPEVTQTPSHQVTQMGQEVILRCVPISNHLYFYWYRQILGQKVEFLVSFYNNEISEKSEIFDDQFSVERPDGSNFTLKIRSTKLEDSAMYFCASSLHLYTQYFGPGTRLTVL.

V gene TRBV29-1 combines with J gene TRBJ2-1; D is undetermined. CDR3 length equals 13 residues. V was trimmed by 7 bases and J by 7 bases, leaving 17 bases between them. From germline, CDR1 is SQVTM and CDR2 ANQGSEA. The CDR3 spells CSANGPTANEQFF. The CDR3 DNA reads TGCAGCGCGAACGGGCCTACGGCAAATGAGCAGTTCTTC.

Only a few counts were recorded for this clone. The CDR3 nucleotides read TGTGCCACCCACGGAAGAACAGGGTCGTCTTCACCCCTCCACTTT. As protein: CATHGRTGSSSPLHF. The rearrangement joins TRBV28 to TRBJ1-6, with D possibly matching TRBD1 (6 bases). Germline CDR1 reads MDHEN; CDR2 reads SYDVKM. V was pared by 10 bases and J by 9 bases, with 22 bases between. This CDR3 comprises 15 residues.

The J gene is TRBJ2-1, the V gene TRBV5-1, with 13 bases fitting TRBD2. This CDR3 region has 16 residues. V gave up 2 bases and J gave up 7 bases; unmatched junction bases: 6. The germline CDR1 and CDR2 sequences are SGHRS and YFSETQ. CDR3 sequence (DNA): TGCGCCAGCAGCTTCTTTACTAGCGGGGGGGCAAATGAGCAGTTCTTC. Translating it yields CASSFFTSGGANEQFF. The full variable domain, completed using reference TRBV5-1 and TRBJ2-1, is KAGVTQTPRYLIKTRGQQVTLSCSPISGHRSVSWYQQTPGQGLQFLFEYFSETQRNKGNFPGRFSGRQFSNSRSEMNVSTLELGDSALYLCASSFFTSGGANEQFFGPGTRLTVL.

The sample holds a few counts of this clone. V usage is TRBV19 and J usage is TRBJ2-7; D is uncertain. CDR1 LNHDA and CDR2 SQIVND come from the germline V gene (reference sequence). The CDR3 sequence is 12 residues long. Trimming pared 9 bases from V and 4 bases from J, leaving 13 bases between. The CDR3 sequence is CASLLPWYEQYF. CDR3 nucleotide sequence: TGTGCCAGCCTTCTCCCTTGGTACGAGCAGTACTTC.

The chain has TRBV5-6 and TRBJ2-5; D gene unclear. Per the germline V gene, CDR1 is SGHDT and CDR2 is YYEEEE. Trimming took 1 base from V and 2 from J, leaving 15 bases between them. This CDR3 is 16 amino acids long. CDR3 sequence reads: CASSLFGYLEQETQYF. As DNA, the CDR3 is TGTGCCAGCAGCTTGTTCGGGTACCTGGAGCAAGAGACCCAGTACTTC.

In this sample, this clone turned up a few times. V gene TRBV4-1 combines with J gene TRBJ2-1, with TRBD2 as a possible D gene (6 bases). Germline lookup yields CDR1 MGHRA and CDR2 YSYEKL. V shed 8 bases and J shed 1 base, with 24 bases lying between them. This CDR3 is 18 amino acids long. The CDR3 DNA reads TGCGCCAGCGGAGGGGCTACCCCTCTAATTGGATCCTACAATGAGCAGTTCTTC. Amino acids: CASGGATPLIGSYNEQFF.

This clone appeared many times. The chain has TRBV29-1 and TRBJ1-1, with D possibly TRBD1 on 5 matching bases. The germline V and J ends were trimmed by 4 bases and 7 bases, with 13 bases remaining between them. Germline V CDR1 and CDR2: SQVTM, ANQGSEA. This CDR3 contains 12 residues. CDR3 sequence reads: CSVGRAGFEAFF. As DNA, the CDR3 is TGCAGCGTTGGCAGGGCGGGATTTGAAGCTTTCTTT.

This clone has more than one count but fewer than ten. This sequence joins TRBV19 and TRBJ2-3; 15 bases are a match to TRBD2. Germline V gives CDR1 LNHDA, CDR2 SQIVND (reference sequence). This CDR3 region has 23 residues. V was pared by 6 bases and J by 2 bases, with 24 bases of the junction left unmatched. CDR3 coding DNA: TGTGCCAGTAGGCCGCTGGCCGGCCGGGGATCAGGGACTAGCGGGGGGCACACAGATACGCAGTATTTT. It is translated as CASRPLAGRGSGTSGGHTDTQYF.

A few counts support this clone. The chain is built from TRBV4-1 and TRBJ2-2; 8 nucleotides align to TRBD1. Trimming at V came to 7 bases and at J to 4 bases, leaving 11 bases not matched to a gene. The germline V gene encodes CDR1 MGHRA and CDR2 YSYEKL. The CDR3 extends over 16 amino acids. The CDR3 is CASNRGQGAITGELFF. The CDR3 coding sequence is TGCGCCAGCAACCGGGGTCAGGGGGCGATCACCGGGGAGCTGTTTTTT.

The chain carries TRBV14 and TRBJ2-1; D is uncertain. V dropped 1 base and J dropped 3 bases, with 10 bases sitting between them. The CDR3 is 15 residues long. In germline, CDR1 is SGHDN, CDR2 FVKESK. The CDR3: CASSQGTVGYNEQFF. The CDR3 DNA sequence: TGTGCCAGCAGCCAAGGCACTGTGGGCTACAATGAGCAGTTCTTC.

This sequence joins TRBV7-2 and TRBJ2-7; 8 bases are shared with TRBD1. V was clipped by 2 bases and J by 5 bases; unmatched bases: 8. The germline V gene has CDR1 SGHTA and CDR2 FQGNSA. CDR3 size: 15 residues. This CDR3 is CASSLNQGARDEQYF. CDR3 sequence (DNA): TGTGCCAGCAGCTTAAACCAGGGGGCGAGGGACGAGCAGTACTTC.

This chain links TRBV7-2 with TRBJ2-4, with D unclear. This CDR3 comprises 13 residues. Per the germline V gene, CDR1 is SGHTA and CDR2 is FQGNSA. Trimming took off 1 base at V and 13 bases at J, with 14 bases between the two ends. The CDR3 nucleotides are TGTGCCAGCAGCTTAGAAAGAAGGGCCGGGCAGTACTTC. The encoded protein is CASSLERRAGQYF.

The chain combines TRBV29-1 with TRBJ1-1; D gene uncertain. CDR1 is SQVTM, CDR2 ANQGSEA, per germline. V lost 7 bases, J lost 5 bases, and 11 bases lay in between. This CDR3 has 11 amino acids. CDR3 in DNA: TGCAGCGGCCTACGAGGGACTGAAGCTTTCTTT. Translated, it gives CSGLRGTEAFF. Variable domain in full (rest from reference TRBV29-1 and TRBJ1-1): SAVISQKPSRDICQRGTSLTIQCQVDSQVTMMFWYRQQPGQSLTLIATANQGSEATYESGFVIDKFPISRPNLTFSTLTVSNMSPEDSSIYLCSGLRGTEAFFGQGTRLTVV.

The CDR3 bases are TGTGCTAGTGGTTGGGGACAGGGTAGGAATGAGCAGTTCTTC. Protein product: CASGWGQGRNEQFF. V and J are TRBV12-5 and TRBJ2-1; 9 nucleotides align to TRBD1. The junction had 5 bases not matched to a gene; V was cut back by 4 bases and J by 7 bases. The CDR3 contains 14 residues. Germline values: CDR1 LGHNT, CDR2 FRNRAP.

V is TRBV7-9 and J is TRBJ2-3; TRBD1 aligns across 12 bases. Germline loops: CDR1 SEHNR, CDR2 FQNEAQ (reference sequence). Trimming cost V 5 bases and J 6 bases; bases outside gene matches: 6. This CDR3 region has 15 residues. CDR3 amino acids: CASSPGQGAGDTQYF. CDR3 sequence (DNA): TGTGCCAGCAGCCCGGGACAGGGGGCGGGCGATACGCAGTATTTT.

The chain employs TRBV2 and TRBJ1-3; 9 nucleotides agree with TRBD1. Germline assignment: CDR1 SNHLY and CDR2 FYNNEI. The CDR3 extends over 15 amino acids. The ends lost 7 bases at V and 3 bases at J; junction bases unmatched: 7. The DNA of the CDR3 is TGTGCCAGCATGCCGACAGGGGGTTATGGAAACACCATATATTTT. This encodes CASMPTGGYGNTIYF.

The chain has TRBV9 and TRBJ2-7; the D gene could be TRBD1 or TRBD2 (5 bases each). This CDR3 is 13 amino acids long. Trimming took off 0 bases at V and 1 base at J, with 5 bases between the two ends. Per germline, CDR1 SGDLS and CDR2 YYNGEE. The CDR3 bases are TGTGCCAGCAGCGTAGGGGGGTCCTACGAGCAGTACTTC. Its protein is CASSVGGSYEQYF.